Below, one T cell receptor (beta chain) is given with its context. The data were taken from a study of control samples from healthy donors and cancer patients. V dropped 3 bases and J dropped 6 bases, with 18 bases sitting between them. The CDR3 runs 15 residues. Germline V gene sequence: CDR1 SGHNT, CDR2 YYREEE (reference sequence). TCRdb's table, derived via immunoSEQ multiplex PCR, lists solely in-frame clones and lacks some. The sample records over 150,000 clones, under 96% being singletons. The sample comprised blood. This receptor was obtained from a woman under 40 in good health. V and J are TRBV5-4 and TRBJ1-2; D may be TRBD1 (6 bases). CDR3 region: CASSSPKTGSNGYTF. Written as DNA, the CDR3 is TGTGCCAGCAGCTCGCCGAAGACAGGTTCAAATGGCTACACCTTC.